The 11 T cell receptor beta chains in this list originate from one sample, sequenced in a study of OX40 agonist ivuxolimab in advanced cancers. Clones were sequenced by immunoSEQ multiplex PCR, and TCRdb holds only the in-frame ones, with some missing. Among about 30,000 clones listed, more than 60% were seen once. Sample: CD4+ or CD8+ T cells sorted from blood, taken in a trial of the OX40 agonist ivuxolimab. The receptors were sampled from an adult with an advanced solid tumor such as melanoma, head and neck, liver or kidney cancer.

The chain uses TRBV6-5 and TRBJ2-5, with D possibly TRBD2 on 6 matching bases. Germline lookup yields CDR1 MNHEY and CDR2 SVGAGI. Trimming took 1 base from V and 5 from J, leaving 17 bases between them. This CDR3 comprises 16 residues. The chain's CDR3 is CASSYLGGWNLETQYF. CDR3 coding DNA: TGTGCCAGCAGTTACTTGGGGGGATGGAACTTGGAGACCCAGTACTTC.

The V call is TRBV9, the J call TRBJ2-7; D call uncertain. Per the germline V gene, CDR1 is SGDLS and CDR2 is YYNGEE. V was clipped by 1 base and J by 4 bases, with 15 bases between them. The CDR3 length is 15 residues. CDR3 protein: CASSVSVSGGYEQYF. CDR3 nucleotides: TGTGCCAGCAGCGTATCGGTATCGGGCGGTTACGAGCAGTACTTC.

This clone was detected a few times. This chain connects TRBV28 to TRBJ1-5; D is unresolved. The CDR3 has 13 amino acids. Germline V gives CDR1 MDHEN, CDR2 SYDVKM. V was cut by 3 bases and J by 5 bases, with 8 bases left in between. CDR3 amino acids: CASSFLQDQPQHF. CDR3 in DNA: TGTGCCAGCAGTTTTCTGCAGGATCAGCCCCAGCATTTT.

V and J are TRBV11-2 and TRBJ2-1; no firm D call. The germline CDR1 and CDR2 sequences are SGHAT and FQNNGV. The CDR3 is made up of 13 amino acids. Trimming pared 3 bases from V and 7 bases from J, leaving 10 bases between. DNA of the CDR3: TGTGCCAGCAGCTTTAGGTCTAGGAATGAGCAGTTCTTC. This encodes CASSFRSRNEQFF.

The CDR3 bases are TGTGCCAGCAGCAAAGAGGGACAGGGACTAGCCAAAAACATTCAGTACTTC. Translating it yields CASSKEGQGLAKNIQYF. The chain links TRBV21-1 to TRBJ2-4; no check of the table's D call, TRBD1, against the DNA was made. TRBV21-1 is an annotated pseudogene. This CDR3 is 17 amino acids long.

The chain recombines TRBV2 with TRBJ1-5; the match to TRBD1 covers 7 bases. V lost 10 bases, J lost 9 bases, and 18 bases stayed unmatched. The CDR3 contains 15 residues. Germline lookup yields CDR1 SNHLY and CDR2 FYNNEI. CDR3 coding DNA: TGTGCCACCAAGGAAGGTATATCGAGGGGGCTGCCCCAGCATTTT. It codes for CATKEGISRGLPQHF.

The chain uses TRBV7-8 and TRBJ1-5; tentatively, D is TRBD1 (6 bases). V was shortened by 5 bases and J by 3 bases, with 14 bases between the two germline ends. Germline V CDR1 and CDR2: SGHVS, FQNEAQ. The CDR3 totals 15 residues. The CDR3 DNA is TGTGCCAGCAGCAGGTGGACAGCCGCCAATCAGCCCCAGCATTTT. It yields the protein CASSRWTAANQPQHF.

V and J are TRBV4-1 and TRBJ2-7; unclear D gene. V was clipped by 0 bases and J by 1 base, with 7 bases between them. This CDR3 region has 14 residues. Looked up from germline, CDR1 is MGHRA and CDR2 is YSYEKL. CDR3 nucleotides: TGCGCCAGCAGCCAAGATCAGCGATCCTACGAGCAGTACTTC. This sequence encodes CASSQDQRSYEQYF.

This clone was seen a single time. V gene TRBV7-9 combines with J gene TRBJ2-3, with D unclear. CDR3 size: 13 residues. V was pared by 5 bases and J by 2 bases, with 8 bases between. Germline assignment: CDR1 SEHNR and CDR2 FQNEAQ (reference sequence). As DNA, the CDR3 is TGTGCCAGCAGCCCTCCGCACACAGATACGCAGTATTTT. Translation: CASSPPHTDTQYF.

The CDR3 DNA sequence: TGTGCCATAAACACAGGGGCCCCTGAAGCTTTCTTT. It specifies CAINTGAPEAFF. The chain couples TRBV28 to TRBJ1-1; 7 bases are a match to TRBD1. V shed 10 bases, J shed 6 bases, and the junction held 8 bases outside the gene matches. This CDR3 region has 12 residues. Germline assignment: CDR1 MDHEN and CDR2 SYDVKM.

The chain has TRBV5-6 and TRBJ1-5; D remains unclear. The CDR3 is 14 residues long. Germline V CDR1 and CDR2: SGHDT, YYEEEE. V was shortened by 0 bases and J by 0 bases, with 4 bases between the two germline ends. The CDR3 nucleotides are TGTGCCAGCAGCTTGGGGAATAGCAATCAGCCCCAGCATTTT. Its protein product is CASSLGNSNQPQHF.